This T cell receptor (beta chain) is from a study of T cell repertoires in aging, cancer and after chemotherapy. Study findings and constraints: Compared with age-matched healthy donors, untreated hematological or solid cancer patients showed higher blood TCR clonality. These repertoire data do not allow conclusions about immunological memory after chemotherapy.

This clonotype was picked up a small number of times. The antigen is not known. Peripheral blood genomic DNA, not sorted cells or RNA, was the template. Rearranged V-D-J TRB sequences were amplified with a mixed TRB-A/B primer pool. TCRdb reprocessed the multiplex PCR reads via MiXCR and lists one record per CDR3 protein. The repertoire has some 7,700 distinct CDR3 sequences, 32% of them found once; the top ten carry around 3.9%. Germline lookup yields CDR1 KGHDR and CDR2 SFDVKD. CDR3 length: 11 residues. With 3 bases removed from V and 6 bases from J, the gap between germline ends came to 5 bases. Input material: blood. The receptor was isolated from a human donor in good health. The chain recombines TRBV24-1 with TRBJ2-7; D remains ambiguous. CDR3 DNA sequence: TGTGCCACCAGTGATCGGGTCGAGCAGTACTTC. It yields the protein CATSDRVEQYF.